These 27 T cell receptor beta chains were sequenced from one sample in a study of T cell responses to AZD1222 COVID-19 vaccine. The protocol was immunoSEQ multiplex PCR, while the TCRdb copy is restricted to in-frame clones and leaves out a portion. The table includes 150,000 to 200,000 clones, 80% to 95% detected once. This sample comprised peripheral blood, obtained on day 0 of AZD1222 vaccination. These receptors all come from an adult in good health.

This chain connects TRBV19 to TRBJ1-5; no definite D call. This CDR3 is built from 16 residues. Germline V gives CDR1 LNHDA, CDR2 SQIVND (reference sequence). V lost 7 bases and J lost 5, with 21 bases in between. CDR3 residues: CASTLSSLPPDQPQHF. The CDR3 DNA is TGTGCCAGTACCCTAAGCTCTCTACCGCCGGATCAGCCCCAGCATTTT.

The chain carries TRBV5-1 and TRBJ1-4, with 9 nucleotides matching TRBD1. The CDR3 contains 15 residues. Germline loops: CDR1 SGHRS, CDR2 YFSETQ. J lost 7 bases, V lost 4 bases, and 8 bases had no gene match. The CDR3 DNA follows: TGCGCCAGCAGCCCACAGGGGGCAAGCGGTGAAAAACTGTTTTTT. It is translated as CASSPQGASGEKLFF.

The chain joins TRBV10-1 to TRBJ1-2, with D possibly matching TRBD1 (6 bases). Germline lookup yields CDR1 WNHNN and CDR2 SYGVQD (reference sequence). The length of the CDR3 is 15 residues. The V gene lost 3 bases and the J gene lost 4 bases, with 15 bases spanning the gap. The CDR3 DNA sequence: TGCGCCAGCAGTGAATCGACAGGCGACTTCTATGGCTACACCTTC. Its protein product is CASSESTGDFYGYTF.

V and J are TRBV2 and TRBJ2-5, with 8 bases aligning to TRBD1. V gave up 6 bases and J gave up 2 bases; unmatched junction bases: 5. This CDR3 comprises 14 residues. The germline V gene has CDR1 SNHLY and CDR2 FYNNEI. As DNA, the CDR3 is TGTGCCAGCAGCGCCGGGACAGGACAAGAGACCCAGTACTTC. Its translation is CASSAGTGQETQYF.

CDR3 sequence reads: CASSYGTGLEQYF. The CDR3 bases are TGCGCCAGCAGCTACGGGACAGGGCTCGAGCAGTACTTC. The chain employs TRBV5-1 and TRBJ2-7, with 9 bases aligning to TRBD1. CDR3 length equals 13 residues. The V gene's germline CDR1 is SGHRS and CDR2 YFSETQ. V lost 3 bases and J lost 6; bases outside the gene matches: 4.

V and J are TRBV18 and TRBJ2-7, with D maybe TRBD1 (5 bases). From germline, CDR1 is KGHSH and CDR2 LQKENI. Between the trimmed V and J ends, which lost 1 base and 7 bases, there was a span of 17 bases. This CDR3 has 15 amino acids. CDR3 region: CASSPRSQGSREQYF. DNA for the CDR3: TGTGCCAGCTCACCACGGTCGCAGGGATCAAGGGAGCAGTACTTC.

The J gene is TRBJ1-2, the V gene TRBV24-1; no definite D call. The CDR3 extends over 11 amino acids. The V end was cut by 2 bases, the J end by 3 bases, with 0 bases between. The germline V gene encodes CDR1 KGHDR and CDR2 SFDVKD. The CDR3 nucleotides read TGTGCCACCAGTGATTACTATGGCTACACCTTC. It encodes CATSDYYGYTF.

CDR3 protein: CASSLMGQGGNEKLFF. CDR3 DNA: TGTGCCAGCAGCTTAATGGGGCAGGGAGGGAATGAAAAACTGTTTTTT. This chain uses TRBV7-3 with TRBJ1-4; possible D gene TRBD1, 5 bases. The CDR3 extends over 16 amino acids. The germline V gene has CDR1 SGHTA and CDR2 FQGTGA. V lost 1 base and J lost 5, with 14 bases in between.

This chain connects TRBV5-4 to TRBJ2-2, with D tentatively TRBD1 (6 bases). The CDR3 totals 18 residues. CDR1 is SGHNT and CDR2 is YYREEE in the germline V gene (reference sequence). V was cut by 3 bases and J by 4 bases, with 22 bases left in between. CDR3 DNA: TGTGCCAGCAGCTCCACCGGCCGCCCGGGACAACTCACCGGGGAGCTGTTTTTT. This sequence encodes CASSSTGRPGQLTGELFF.

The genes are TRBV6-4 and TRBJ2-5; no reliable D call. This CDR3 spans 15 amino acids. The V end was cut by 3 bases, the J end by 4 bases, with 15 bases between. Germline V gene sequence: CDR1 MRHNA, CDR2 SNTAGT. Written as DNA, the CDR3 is TGTGCCAGCAGTGAGGGTTCGACGGACGGAGAGACCCAGTACTTC. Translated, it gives CASSEGSTDGETQYF.

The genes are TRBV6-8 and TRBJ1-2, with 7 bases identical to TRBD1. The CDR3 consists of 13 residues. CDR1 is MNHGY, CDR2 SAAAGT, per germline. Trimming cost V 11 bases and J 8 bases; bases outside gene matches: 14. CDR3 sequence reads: CAPRDERGRGYTF. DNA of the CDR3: TGTGCCCCCAGGGACGAGAGGGGGCGAGGCTACACCTTC.

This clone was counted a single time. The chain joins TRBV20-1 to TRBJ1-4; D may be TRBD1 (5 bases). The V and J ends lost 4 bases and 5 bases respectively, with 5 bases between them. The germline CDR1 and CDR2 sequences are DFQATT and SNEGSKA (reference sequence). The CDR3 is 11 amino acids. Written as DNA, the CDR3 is TGCAGTGCTAACAGGAATGAAAAACTGTTTTTT. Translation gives CSANRNEKLFF.

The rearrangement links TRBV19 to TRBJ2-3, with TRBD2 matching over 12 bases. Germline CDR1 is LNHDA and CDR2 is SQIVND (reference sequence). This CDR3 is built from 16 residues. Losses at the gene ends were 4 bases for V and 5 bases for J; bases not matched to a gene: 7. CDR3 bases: TGTGCCAGTAGTACCCCGACTAGCGGGGGAGGAGATACGCAGTATTTT. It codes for CASSTPTSGGGDTQYF.

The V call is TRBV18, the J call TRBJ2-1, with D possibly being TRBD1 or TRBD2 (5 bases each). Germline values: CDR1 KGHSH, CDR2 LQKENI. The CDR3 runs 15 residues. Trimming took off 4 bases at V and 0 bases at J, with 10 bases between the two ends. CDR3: CASSRWDDSYNEQFF. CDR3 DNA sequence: TGTGCCAGCTCACGTTGGGACGACTCCTACAATGAGCAGTTCTTC.

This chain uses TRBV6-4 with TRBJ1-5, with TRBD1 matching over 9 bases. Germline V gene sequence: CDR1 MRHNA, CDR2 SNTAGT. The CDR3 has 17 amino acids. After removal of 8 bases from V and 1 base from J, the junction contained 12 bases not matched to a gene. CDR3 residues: CASGRDRVNQSNQPQHF. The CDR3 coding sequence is TGTGCCAGCGGCCGGGACAGGGTGAATCAAAGCAATCAGCCCCAGCATTTT.

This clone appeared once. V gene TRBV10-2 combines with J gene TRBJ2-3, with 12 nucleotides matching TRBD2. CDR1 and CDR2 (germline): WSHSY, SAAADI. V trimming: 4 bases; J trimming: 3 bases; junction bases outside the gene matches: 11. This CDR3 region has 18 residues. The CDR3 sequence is CASSGRSSGGAPTDTQYF. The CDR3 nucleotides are TGCGCCAGCAGTGGGCGGTCTAGCGGGGGGGCTCCAACAGATACGCAGTATTTT.

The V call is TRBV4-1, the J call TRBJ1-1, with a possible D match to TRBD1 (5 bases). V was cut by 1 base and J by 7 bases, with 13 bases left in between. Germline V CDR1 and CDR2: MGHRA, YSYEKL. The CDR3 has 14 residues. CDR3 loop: CASSQATGRGEAFF. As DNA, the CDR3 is TGCGCCAGCAGCCAAGCTACAGGAAGGGGTGAAGCTTTCTTT.

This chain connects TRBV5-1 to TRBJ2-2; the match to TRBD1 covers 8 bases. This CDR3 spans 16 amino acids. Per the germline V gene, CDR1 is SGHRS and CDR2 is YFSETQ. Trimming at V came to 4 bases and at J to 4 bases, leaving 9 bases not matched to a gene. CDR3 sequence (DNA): TGCGCCAGCAGCCTCCACGGACAGGGTCTCACCGGGGAGCTGTTTTTT. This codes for CASSLHGQGLTGELFF.

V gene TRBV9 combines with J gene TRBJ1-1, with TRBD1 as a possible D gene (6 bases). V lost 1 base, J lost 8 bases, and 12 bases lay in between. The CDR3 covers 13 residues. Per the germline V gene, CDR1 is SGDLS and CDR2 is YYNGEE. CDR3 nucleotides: TGTGCCAGCAGCGTATTTGGGGGGCGGGAAGCTTTCTTT. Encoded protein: CASSVFGGREAFF. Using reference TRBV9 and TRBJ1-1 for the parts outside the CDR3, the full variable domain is DSGVTQTPKHLITATGQRVTLRCSPRSGDLSVYWYQQSLDQGLQFLIQYYNGEERAKGNILERFSAQQFPDLHSELNLSSLELGDSALYFCASSVFGGREAFFGQGTRLTVV.

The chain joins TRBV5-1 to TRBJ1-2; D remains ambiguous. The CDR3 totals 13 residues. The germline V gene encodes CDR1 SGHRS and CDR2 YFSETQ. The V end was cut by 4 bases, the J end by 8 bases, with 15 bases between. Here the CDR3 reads CASSMSDNQGYTF. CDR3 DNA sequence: TGCGCCAGCAGCATGTCCGACAATCAGGGCTACACCTTC.

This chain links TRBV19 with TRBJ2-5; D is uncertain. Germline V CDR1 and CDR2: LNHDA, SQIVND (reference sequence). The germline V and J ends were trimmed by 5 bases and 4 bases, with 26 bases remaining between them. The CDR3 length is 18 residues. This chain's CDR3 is CASSSPLVRGRGGETQYF. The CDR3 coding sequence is TGTGCCAGTAGTTCTCCCTTGGTTCGCGGCCGAGGCGGAGAGACCCAGTACTTC.

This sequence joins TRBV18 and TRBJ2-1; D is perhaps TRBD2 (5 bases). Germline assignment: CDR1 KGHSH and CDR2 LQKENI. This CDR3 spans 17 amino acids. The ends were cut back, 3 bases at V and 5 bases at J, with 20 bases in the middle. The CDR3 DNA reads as TGTGCCAGCTCACCGGGAGCTAGACCCGGCACCAACAATGAGCAGTTCTTC. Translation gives CASSPGARPGTNNEQFF.

The DNA for the CDR3 is TGTGCCAGCAGCAACGGACGGAGGGCTGGGGCCAACGTCCTGACTTTC. Translation gives CASSNGRRAGANVLTF. The chain recombines TRBV5-6 with TRBJ2-6, with D tentatively TRBD2 (6 bases). The CDR3 runs 16 residues. Germline loops: CDR1 SGHDT, CDR2 YYEEEE. V shed 4 bases and J shed 2 bases, with 13 bases lying between them.

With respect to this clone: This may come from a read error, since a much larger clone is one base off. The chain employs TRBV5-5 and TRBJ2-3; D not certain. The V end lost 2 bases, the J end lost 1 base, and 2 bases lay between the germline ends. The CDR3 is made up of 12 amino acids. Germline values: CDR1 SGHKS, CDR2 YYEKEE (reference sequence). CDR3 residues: CASSFGTDTQYF. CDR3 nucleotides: TGTGCCAGCAGCTTTGGCACAGATACGCAGTATTTT.

Here the CDR3 DNA reads TGTGCCTGGGCGGGAGAGATTGAGCAGTTCTTC. Its protein is CAWAGEIEQFF. The V and J genes are TRBV30 and TRBJ2-1; TRBD2 matches 7 bases. This CDR3 contains 11 residues. Germline V lookup: CDR1 GTSNPN, CDR2 SVGIG (reference sequence). With V trimmed by 5 bases and J by 9 bases, 4 bases remained unmatched.

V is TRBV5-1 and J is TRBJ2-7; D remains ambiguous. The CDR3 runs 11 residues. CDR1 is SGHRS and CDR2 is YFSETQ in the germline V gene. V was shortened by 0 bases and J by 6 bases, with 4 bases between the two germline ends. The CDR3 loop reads CASSLESEQYF. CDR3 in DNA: TGCGCCAGCAGCTTGGAATCCGAGCAGTACTTC.

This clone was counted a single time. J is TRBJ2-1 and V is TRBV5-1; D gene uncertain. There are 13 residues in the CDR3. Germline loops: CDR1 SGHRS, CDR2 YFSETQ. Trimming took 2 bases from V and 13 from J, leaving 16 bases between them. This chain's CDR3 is CASSLELLKAQFF. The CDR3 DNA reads TGCGCCAGCAGCTTAGAGCTACTGAAGGCCCAGTTCTTC.